This TCR beta chain derives from a study of blood T cell repertoires in COVID-19. Assay used: immunoSEQ multiplex PCR; TCRdb lists only in-frame clones, some missing. Of some 42,000 clones listed, roughly 86% were seen once; the top ten hold around 7%. Only a few counts were recorded for this clone. This CDR3 is 16 amino acids long. Germline V gene lookup returns CDR1 SGHRS and CDR2 YFSETQ. The J segment lost 4 bases and the V segment lost 3 bases, leaving 12 bases of the junction unmatched. The rearrangement joins TRBV5-1 to TRBJ2-5, with TRBD1 matching 7 bases. The sequenced material came from peripheral blood. This TCR derives from a human donor in a cohort sampled during active COVID-19. DNA of the CDR3: TGCGCCAGCAGCTCCGGGACAGTGGGCCTAGGAGAGACCCAGTACTTC. Its protein is CASSSGTVGLGETQYF.